The source of this TCR beta chain is a study of cytomegalovirus exposure and HLA in healthy donors. The CDR3 is 18 amino acids. The V end was cut by 4 bases, the J end by 0 bases, with 22 bases between. CDR1 is SGDLS, CDR2 YYNGEE, per germline. This clone was observed a few times. Its antigen is not identified. Whole-study results and caveats: The listing of 150 to 200 TCR beta chains classed them as cytomegalovirus-associated.

PCR was performed using 60 Vbeta and 13 Jbeta primers. TCRdb keeps only in-frame clones here, not all; method: immunoSEQ multiplex PCR. Among around 97,000 clones listed, 9.4% were seen once. This TCR came from a man aged 45 to 65 in good health and CMV-seropositive. The chain links TRBV9 to TRBJ1-1, with a possible D match to TRBD1 (5 bases). Sequences were obtained from PBMCs. CDR3 sequence (DNA): TGTGCCAGCAGCCCTATCCCGGGGGGATGGGGGGTGAACACTGAAGCTTTCTTT. Protein sequence: CASSPIPGGWGVNTEAFF.